These T cell receptor beta chains were read from a single sample in a study of control samples from healthy donors and cancer patients. Only in-frame clones appear in the TCRdb table, and some are missing; sequencing was by immunoSEQ multiplex PCR. The repertoire holds 100,000 to 150,000 clones, with approximately 92% as singletons. Material: blood. The receptors originated from a woman between 45 and 65 years old in good health. Both conserved end residues are part of each CDR3. A D gene is named only where the DNA matches it firmly. The size field is filled for only some rows; it gives once, few, many or a size class.

d_call: TRBD2
clone_size: NA
cdr3_length: 16
j_call: TRBJ2-1
v_call: TRBV6-5
cdr3_aa: CASSYRTSGRKNEQFF
cdr3_nt: TGTGCCAGCAGTTACCGGACTAGCGGGAGGAAAAATGAGCAGTTCTTC

d_call: NA
clone_size: NA
cdr3_length: 12
j_call: TRBJ2-5
v_call: TRBV5-1
cdr3_aa: CASRAEEETQYF
cdr3_nt: TGCGCCAGCAGAGCGGAAGAAGAGACCCAGTACTTC

d_call: TRBD1
clone_size: NA
cdr3_length: 13
j_call: TRBJ1-2
v_call: TRBV19
cdr3_aa: CASYKGQAYGYTF
cdr3_nt: TGTGCCAGCTATAAAGGACAGGCCTATGGCTACACCTTC

d_call: NA
clone_size: once
cdr3_length: 14
j_call: TRBJ1-1
v_call: TRBV2
cdr3_aa: CASSADGSDTEAFF
cdr3_nt: TGTGCCAGCAGCGCCGATGGTAGTGACACTGAAGCTTTCTTT

d_call: NA
clone_size: NA
cdr3_length: 16
j_call: TRBJ1-1
v_call: TRBV7-8
cdr3_aa: CASSSNNGARATEAFF
cdr3_nt: TGTGCCAGCAGCTCAAATAACGGGGCGCGTGCCACTGAAGCTTTCTTT

d_call: NA
clone_size: NA
cdr3_length: 11
j_call: TRBJ1-1
v_call: TRBV6-5
cdr3_aa: CASRQGLEAFF
cdr3_nt: TGTGCCAGCAGGCAGGGTCTTGAAGCTTTCTTT

d_call: NA
clone_size: NA
cdr3_length: 14
j_call: TRBJ2-2
v_call: TRBV5-1
cdr3_aa: CASSLAGNTGELFF
cdr3_nt: TGCGCCAGCAGCTTGGCGGGGAACACCGGGGAGCTGTTTTTT

d_call: TRBD1
clone_size: NA
cdr3_length: 13
j_call: TRBJ2-7
v_call: TRBV6-6
cdr3_aa: CASSRTGLYEQYF
cdr3_nt: TGTGCCAGCAGTCGGACAGGACTCTACGAGCAGTACTTC

d_call: NA
clone_size: NA
cdr3_length: 14
j_call: TRBJ1-1
v_call: TRBV30
cdr3_aa: CAWSVRAGETEAFF
cdr3_nt: TGTGCCTGGAGTGTAAGGGCAGGGGAGACTGAAGCTTTCTTT

d_call: TRBD1
clone_size: NA
cdr3_length: 16
j_call: TRBJ1-6
v_call: TRBV6-6
cdr3_aa: CASSAPGQGTNSPLHF
cdr3_nt: TGTGCCAGCAGTGCGCCGGGACAGGGAACCAATTCACCCCTCCACTTT

d_call: NA
clone_size: NA
cdr3_length: 15
j_call: TRBJ1-6
v_call: TRBV19
cdr3_aa: CASNGGAGVNSPLHF
cdr3_nt: TGTGCCAGTAACGGGGGTGCGGGGGTTAATTCACCCCTCCACTTT